What follows are 24 T cell receptor beta chains derived from one specimen sequenced in a study of T cells expressing NK-cell markers. TCRdb reworked the 5' RACE reads into one entry per CDR3 protein, no DNA. This sample's clone table lists some 340,000 distinct CDR3 sequences. Sequencing input: blood T cells: a sorted CD56 or NKG2C T cell subset, CD4+ or CD8+ T cells, or bulk PBMC T cells (not recorded which). The receptors stem from a man aged 18-69 years in good health.

The rearrangement joins TRBV14 to TRBJ2-5; TCRdb's D call of TRBD1 is untestable without DNA. Germline CDR1 and CDR2: SGHDN and FVKESK. CDR3 length equals 16 residues. The CDR3 sequence: CASSQVPGSVQETQYF.

This chain links TRBV2 with TRBJ1-2; as DNA is missing, the TRBD1 call by TCRdb cannot be tested. This CDR3 contains 13 residues. CDR1 and CDR2 from the germline V gene are SNHLY and FYNNEI. The CDR3 protein is CASSEFGTGGYTF.

V and J are TRBV4-2 and TRBJ2-2; with no DNA, the TCRdb D assignment of TRBD1 cannot be verified. Germline V gene lookup returns CDR1 LGHNA and CDR2 YNFKEQ. The CDR3 is 16 residues long. This chain's CDR3 is CASSQEEGQGAGELFF.

CDR3 in amino acids: CASSPLAGEGSYEQYF. V and J are TRBV12-3 or TRBV12-4 and TRBJ2-7; there is no DNA to check the TCRdb D call of TRBD2. This CDR3 spans 16 amino acids.

The rearrangement links TRBV12-3 or TRBV12-4 to TRBJ2-3. This CDR3 region has 16 residues. The CDR3 is CASSLGGIGSTDTQYF.

The chain uses TRBV5-1 and TRBJ2-7; TCRdb returns TRBD1, unconfirmable since there is no DNA. Germline lookup yields CDR1 SGHRS and CDR2 YFSETQ. This CDR3 spans 15 amino acids. This CDR3 is CASSRDRGDSYEQYF.

The rearrangement joins TRBV5-5 to TRBJ2-3; TCRdb's assignment of TRBD1 cannot be checked, as there is no DNA. CDR3 size: 16 residues. CDR1 SGHKS and CDR2 YYEKEE come from the germline V gene (reference sequence). The CDR3: CASSLAGQGYTDTQYF. The variable domain in full, with the rest retrieved from reference TRBV5-5 and TRBJ2-3, is DAGVTQSPTHLIKTRGQQVTLRCSPISGHKSVSWYQQVLGQGPQFIFQYYEKEERGRGNFPDRFSARQFPNYSSELNVNALLLGDSALYLCASSLAGQGYTDTQYFGPGTRLTVL.

The chain is built from TRBV6-5 and TRBJ2-7; TCRdb proposes TRBD2, but this gene call is untestable without DNA. The CDR3 totals 16 residues. Germline V gene lookup returns CDR1 MNHEY and CDR2 SVGAGI. The CDR3 region is CASSYSLAGGRYEQYF.

The CDR3 reads CASSHGRGEGETQYF. This chain links TRBV4-2 with TRBJ2-5; TCRdb picks TRBD2, but there is no DNA to check that call. In germline, CDR1 is LGHNA, CDR2 YNFKEQ. The CDR3 totals 15 residues.

The CDR3 protein is CASSKGGGEQYF. The chain is built from TRBV7-2 and TRBJ2-7; TCRdb returns TRBD1, unconfirmable since there is no DNA. From germline, CDR1 is SGHTA and CDR2 FQGNSA. This CDR3 comprises 12 residues. Combining the CDR3 with reference TRBV7-2 and TRBJ2-7 gives the whole variable domain GAGVSQSPSNKVTEKGKDVELRCDPISGHTALYWYRQSLGQGLEFLIYFQGNSAPDKSGLPSDRFSAERTGGSVSTLTIQRTQQEDSAVYLCASSKGGGEQYFGPGTRLTVT.

V and J are TRBV6-1 and TRBJ1-4. The CDR3 is 13 amino acids. Germline V gives CDR1 MNHNS, CDR2 SASEGT. The CDR3 sequence: CASSKRRDEKLFF.

The rearrangement joins TRBV6-1 to TRBJ1-2. CDR3 length equals 13 residues. Germline CDR1 is MNHNS and CDR2 is SASEGT. The CDR3 loop reads CASSEAVNYGYTF.

The chain links TRBV29-1 to TRBJ1-1; TCRdb gives TRBD1 as the D gene, but with no DNA this cannot be confirmed. The CDR3 is 12 amino acids. The germline CDR1 and CDR2 sequences are SQVTM and ANQGSEA. CDR3 residues: CSVGPGGPEAFF.

The genes are TRBV25-1 and TRBJ2-7; absent DNA, TCRdb's TRBD1 call cannot be checked. Germline-derived CDR1 and CDR2 are MGHDK and SYGVNS. The CDR3 covers 16 residues. The chain's CDR3 is CASSEYGGQGSHEQYF.

The CDR3 spells CAISESTGVRAETQYF. J is TRBJ2-5 and V is TRBV10-3; TCRdb gives TRBD1 as the D gene, but with no DNA this cannot be confirmed. The germline CDR1 and CDR2 sequences are ENHRY and SYGVKD. This CDR3 is 16 amino acids long.

The chain employs TRBV20-1 and TRBJ2-3; lacking DNA, the TRBD1 call made by TCRdb goes unchecked. Germline V CDR1 and CDR2: DFQATT, SNEGSKA (reference sequence). CDR3 length equals 16 residues. CDR3 sequence reads: CSAYGSRNRGPDTQYF.

This chain links TRBV4-2 with TRBJ2-2; no DNA is available, so the TRBD2 call from TCRdb remains unchecked. The germline CDR1 and CDR2 sequences are LGHNA and YNFKEQ. This CDR3 has 18 amino acids. The CDR3 loop reads CASSQVAGGRLRTGELFF.

V is TRBV7-2 and J is TRBJ2-1; the D call of TRBD1 rests on TCRdb alone, since no DNA is present to check it. This CDR3 has 15 residues. Germline CDR1 reads SGHTA; CDR2 reads FQGNSA. CDR3 region: CASSSTGGENNEQFF. Full variable domain (missing parts from reference TRBV7-2 and TRBJ2-1): GAGVSQSPSNKVTEKGKDVELRCDPISGHTALYWYRQSLGQGLEFLIYFQGNSAPDKSGLPSDRFSAERTGGSVSTLTIQRTQQEDSAVYLCASSSTGGENNEQFFGPGTRLTVL.

The gene calls are TRBV12-3 or TRBV12-4 and TRBJ2-3; TCRdb designates TRBD2, a call that cannot be tested without DNA. The CDR3 totals 16 residues. The CDR3 protein is CASSLASGGTGDTQYF.

This chain connects TRBV5-1 to TRBJ1-1; TCRdb indicates TRBD1, and absent DNA this call remains unverified. This CDR3 has 16 residues. Germline V CDR1 and CDR2: SGHRS, YFSETQ. The CDR3 here is CASSPNGRGTGTEAFF.

V and J are TRBV20-1 and TRBJ2-2; TCRdb's D call of TRBD2 is untestable without DNA. The CDR3 extends over 14 amino acids. CDR1 DFQATT and CDR2 SNEGSKA come from the germline V gene (reference sequence). The CDR3: CSARDRSRLAELFF.

This rearrangement joins TRBV7-3 to TRBJ2-5. CDR3 length: 14 amino acids. Germline CDR1 is SGHTA and CDR2 is FQGTGA. The CDR3: CASSLSPSSETQYF.

The CDR3 is CASSSAYSSYEQYF. The V gene is TRBV28, the J gene TRBJ2-7. The CDR3 loop spans 14 amino acids. Germline-derived CDR1 and CDR2 are MDHEN and SYDVKM.

V and J are TRBV5-1 and TRBJ1-4; absent DNA, TCRdb's TRBD1 call cannot be checked. Per the germline V gene, CDR1 is SGHRS and CDR2 is YFSETQ. The CDR3 totals 17 residues. The CDR3 reads CASSSGYGGTAIEKLFF.